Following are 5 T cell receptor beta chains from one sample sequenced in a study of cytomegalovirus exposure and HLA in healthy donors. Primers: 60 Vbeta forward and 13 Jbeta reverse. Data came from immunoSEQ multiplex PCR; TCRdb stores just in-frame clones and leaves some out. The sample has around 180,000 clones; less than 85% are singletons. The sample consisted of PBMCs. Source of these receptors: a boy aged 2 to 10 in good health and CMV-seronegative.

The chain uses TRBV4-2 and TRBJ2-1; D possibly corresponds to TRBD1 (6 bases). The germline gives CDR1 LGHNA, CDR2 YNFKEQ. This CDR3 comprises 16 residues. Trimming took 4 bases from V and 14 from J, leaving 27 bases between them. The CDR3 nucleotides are TGTGCCAGCAGCCCCACAATTGGGGGCGACCCTCCCGGTGAGTTCTTC. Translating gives CASSPTIGGDPPGEFF.

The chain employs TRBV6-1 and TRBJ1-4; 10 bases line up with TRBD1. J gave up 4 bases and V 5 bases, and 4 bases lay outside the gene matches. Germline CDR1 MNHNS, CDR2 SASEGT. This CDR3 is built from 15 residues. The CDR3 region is CASSNGQGGNEKLFF. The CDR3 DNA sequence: TGTGCCAGCAGTAACGGACAGGGGGGTAATGAAAAACTGTTTTTT.

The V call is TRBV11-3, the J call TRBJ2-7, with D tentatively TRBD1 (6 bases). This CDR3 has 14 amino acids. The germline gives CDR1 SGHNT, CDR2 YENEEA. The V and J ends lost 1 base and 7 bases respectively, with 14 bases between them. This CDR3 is CASSLADRPWEQYF. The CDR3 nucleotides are TGTGCCAGCAGCTTAGCCGACAGGCCGTGGGAGCAGTACTTC. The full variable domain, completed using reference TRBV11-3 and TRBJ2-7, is EAGVVQSPRYKIIEKKQPVAFWCNPISGHNTLYWYLQNLGQGPELLIRYENEEAVDDSQLPKDRFSAERLKGVDSTLKIQPAELGDSAVYLCASSLADRPWEQYFGPGTRLTVT.

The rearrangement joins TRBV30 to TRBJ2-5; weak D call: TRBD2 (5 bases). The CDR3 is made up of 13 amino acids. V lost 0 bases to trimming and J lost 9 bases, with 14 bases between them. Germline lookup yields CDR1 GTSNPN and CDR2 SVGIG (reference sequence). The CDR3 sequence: CAWSVTGLGAQYF. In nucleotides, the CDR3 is TGTGCCTGGAGTGTAACCGGGCTCGGGGCCCAGTACTTC. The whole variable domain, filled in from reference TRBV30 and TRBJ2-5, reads SQTIHQWPATLVQPVGSPLSLECTVEGTSNPNLYWYRQAAGRGLQLLFYSVGIGQISSEVPQNLSASRPQDRQFILSSKKLLLSDSGFYLCAWSVTGLGAQYFGPGTRLLVL.

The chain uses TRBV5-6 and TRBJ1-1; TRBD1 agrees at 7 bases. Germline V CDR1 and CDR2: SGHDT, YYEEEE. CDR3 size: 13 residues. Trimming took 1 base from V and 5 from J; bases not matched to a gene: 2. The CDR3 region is CASSLRGPTEAFF. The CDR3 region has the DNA TGTGCCAGCAGCTTGAGGGGGCCAACTGAAGCTTTCTTT.